The sequence of this TCR beta chain was determined in a study of memory CD4+ T cells and cytomegalovirus serostatus. Looking at the study overall: Of the healthy Belgian adults, 9 or 10 were CMV seropositive and 20 to 25 seronegative.

Trimming pared 2 bases from V and 2 bases from J, leaving 15 bases between. The CDR3 loop spans 16 amino acids. Per germline, CDR1 SNHLY and CDR2 FYNNEI. This clone was seen only a few times. The sort gate was single viable CD3+CD4+CD8-CD45RO+ cells for memory CD4+ T cells. The data were produced by immunoSEQ multiplex PCR, yet TCRdb's version contains in-frame clones alone and is incomplete. The table lists over 65,000 clones, about 70% of them singletons. The sequencing sample was made of memory CD4+ T cells from blood. This clonotype originated in an adult in good health and CMV-seropositive. The V and J genes are TRBV2 and TRBJ1-1, with TRBD1 as a possible D gene (5 bases). CDR3 coding DNA: TGTGCCAGCAGTGAAAAGAGGAGGACACCTAACACTGAAGCTTTCTTT. This sequence encodes CASSEKRRTPNTEAFF.